Listed below are T cell receptor beta chains from one sample, sequenced in a study of T cell responses to AZD1222 COVID-19 vaccine. This table comes from immunoSEQ multiplex PCR, and its TCRdb copy is limited to in-frame clones, with some not included. The sample has some 150,000 clones; more than 70% are singletons. Sequenced material: peripheral blood, taken on day 0 of MenACWY control vaccination. The receptors derive from an adult in good health. Each CDR3 is given with its conserved first and last residue. Fields, in order: D gene, J gene, V gene, clone size, CDR3 protein, CDR3 DNA. A D gene is named only where the DNA matches it firmly. Expanded clones are given a class, and other clones once, few, many or no size at all.

d_call: NA
j_call: TRBJ2-2
v_call: TRBV19
clone_size: NA
cdr3_aa: CASSNLGDTGELFF
cdr3_nt: TGTGCCAGTTCCAACCTAGGAGACACCGGGGAGCTGTTTTTT

d_call: TRBD1
j_call: TRBJ1-4
v_call: TRBV5-1
clone_size: NA
cdr3_aa: CASSASGTAREKLFF
cdr3_nt: TGCGCCAGCAGCGCCTCCGGGACAGCACGCGAAAAACTGTTTTTT

d_call: NA
j_call: TRBJ1-2
v_call: TRBV28
clone_size: NA
cdr3_aa: CASTTQLGRLDYGYTF
cdr3_nt: TGTGCCAGCACCACCCAGTTGGGGCGCCTTGACTATGGCTACACCTTC

d_call: NA
j_call: TRBJ1-2
v_call: TRBV6-5
clone_size: NA
cdr3_aa: CASSYQGGAPYGYTF
cdr3_nt: TGTGCCAGCAGTTACCAGGGAGGGGCCCCCTATGGCTACACCTTC

d_call: NA
j_call: TRBJ2-3
v_call: TRBV4-3
clone_size: NA
cdr3_aa: CASSQDRVADTQYF
cdr3_nt: TGCGCCAGCAGCCAAGACAGGGTCGCAGATACGCAGTATTTT

d_call: NA
j_call: TRBJ1-1
v_call: TRBV6-2/TRBV6-3
clone_size: NA
cdr3_aa: CASSLVVNTEAFF
cdr3_nt: TGTGCCAGCAGTCTGGTGGTGAACACTGAAGCTTTCTTT

d_call: TRBD1
j_call: TRBJ1-4
v_call: TRBV28
clone_size: NA
cdr3_aa: CASTLNLPGQNEKLFF
cdr3_nt: TGTGCCAGCACCCTAAATCTCCCGGGACAGAATGAAAAACTGTTTTTT

d_call: NA
j_call: TRBJ2-2
v_call: TRBV19
clone_size: NA
cdr3_aa: CASIKSGNRDGELFF
cdr3_nt: TGTGCCAGTATTAAATCAGGGAATCGGGACGGGGAGCTGTTTTTT

d_call: NA
j_call: TRBJ1-3
v_call: TRBV5-8
clone_size: NA
cdr3_aa: CASSLGGGNTIYF
cdr3_nt: TGTGCCAGCAGCTTGGGGGGTGGAAACACCATATATTTT

d_call: NA
j_call: TRBJ2-5
v_call: TRBV9
clone_size: NA
cdr3_aa: CASSVRPGTLQETQYF
cdr3_nt: TGTGCCAGCAGCGTCAGACCTGGGACACTCCAAGAGACCCAGTACTTC

d_call: NA
j_call: TRBJ1-1
v_call: TRBV30
clone_size: NA
cdr3_aa: CAWSLNTEAFF
cdr3_nt: TGTGCCTGGAGCTTGAACACTGAAGCTTTCTTT

d_call: NA
j_call: TRBJ2-7
v_call: TRBV10-3
clone_size: NA
cdr3_aa: CAISEGRDGEQYF
cdr3_nt: TGTGCCATCAGTGAGGGGAGAGACGGCGAGCAGTACTTC

d_call: TRBD1
j_call: TRBJ1-1
v_call: TRBV5-1
clone_size: NA
cdr3_aa: CASSLDRGEIYTEAFF
cdr3_nt: TGCGCCAGCAGCTTGGACAGGGGAGAAATTTACACTGAAGCTTTCTTT

d_call: TRBD2
j_call: TRBJ2-3
v_call: TRBV3-1/TRBV3-2
clone_size: NA
cdr3_aa: CASSQAGGFTDTQYF
cdr3_nt: TGTGCCAGCAGCCAAGCGGGGGGGTTCACAGATACGCAGTATTTT

d_call: TRBD2
j_call: TRBJ2-5
v_call: TRBV7-3
clone_size: NA
cdr3_aa: CASSPSGRKETQYF
cdr3_nt: TGTGCCAGCAGCCCTAGCGGGAGAAAAGAGACCCAGTACTTC

d_call: TRBD2
j_call: TRBJ2-5
v_call: TRBV20-1
clone_size: NA
cdr3_aa: CSASLASGRLKETQYF
cdr3_nt: TGCAGTGCTAGTTTGGCTAGCGGGAGGCTTAAAGAGACCCAGTACTTC

d_call: TRBD2
j_call: TRBJ2-5
v_call: TRBV5-4
clone_size: NA
cdr3_aa: CASSLGLAGVETQYF
cdr3_nt: TGTGCCAGCAGTCTCGGACTAGCGGGAGTTGAGACCCAGTACTTC

d_call: TRBD1
j_call: TRBJ2-1
v_call: TRBV5-4
clone_size: NA
cdr3_aa: CASSLEQGTAYNEQFF
cdr3_nt: TGTGCCAGCAGCTTGGAACAGGGGACCGCCTACAATGAGCAGTTCTTC

d_call: NA
j_call: TRBJ1-6
v_call: TRBV9
clone_size: NA
cdr3_aa: CASSVVSNSPLHF
cdr3_nt: TGTGCCAGCAGCGTAGTGTCGAATTCACCCCTCCACTTT

d_call: TRBD2
j_call: TRBJ2-3
v_call: TRBV7-2
clone_size: NA
cdr3_aa: CASSAGWGGTDTQYF
cdr3_nt: TGTGCCAGCAGCGCTGGTTGGGGGGGGACAGATACGCAGTATTTT

d_call: NA
j_call: TRBJ1-4
v_call: TRBV5-6
clone_size: NA
cdr3_aa: CASSNVRTTTNEKLFF
cdr3_nt: TGTGCCAGCAGCAATGTCCGGACAACAACTAATGAAAAACTGTTTTTT

d_call: TRBD2
j_call: TRBJ2-5
v_call: TRBV7-2
clone_size: once
cdr3_aa: CASSPSGSVETQYF
cdr3_nt: TGTGCCAGCAGCCCTAGCGGGAGTGTCGAGACCCAGTACTTC

d_call: NA
j_call: TRBJ1-5
v_call: TRBV5-6
clone_size: NA
cdr3_aa: CASSLSLAHNQPQHF
cdr3_nt: TGTGCCAGCAGCTTGTCTCTGGCCCACAATCAGCCCCAGCATTTT

d_call: NA
j_call: TRBJ2-1
v_call: TRBV10-3
clone_size: NA
cdr3_aa: CAISELVPDRYNEQFF
cdr3_nt: TGTGCCATCAGTGAGTTAGTCCCCGACCGGTACAATGAGCAGTTCTTC

d_call: TRBD1
j_call: TRBJ1-1
v_call: TRBV24-1
clone_size: NA
cdr3_aa: CATSYGTGGDSNEAFF
cdr3_nt: TGTGCCACCAGTTACGGGACAGGGGGCGATTCCAATGAAGCTTTCTTT

d_call: TRBD1
j_call: TRBJ1-5
v_call: TRBV4-1
clone_size: once
cdr3_aa: CASSRIHSDRGDQPQHF
cdr3_nt: TGCGCCAGCAGCCGCATACACTCTGACAGGGGGGATCAGCCCCAGCATTTT

d_call: TRBD2
j_call: TRBJ2-7
v_call: TRBV4-3
clone_size: once
cdr3_aa: CASSPGTSGSHEQYF
cdr3_nt: TGCGCCAGCAGCCCGGGGACTAGCGGGAGCCACGAGCAGTACTTC

d_call: NA
j_call: TRBJ1-5
v_call: TRBV10-3
clone_size: NA
cdr3_aa: CAISASVQGGNQPQHF
cdr3_nt: TGTGCCATCAGTGCTTCGGTCCAGGGCGGCAATCAGCCCCAGCATTTT

d_call: TRBD1
j_call: TRBJ1-6
v_call: TRBV7-8
clone_size: NA
cdr3_aa: CASSFSRDRESPLHF
cdr3_nt: TGTGCCAGCAGCTTTTCCCGGGACAGGGAATCACCCCTCCACTTT

d_call: NA
j_call: TRBJ1-1
v_call: TRBV6-4
clone_size: few
cdr3_aa: CASSDSDRNTEAFF
cdr3_nt: TGTGCCAGCAGTGACTCCGACAGGAACACTGAAGCTTTCTTT

d_call: TRBD2
j_call: TRBJ2-2
v_call: TRBV28
clone_size: NA
cdr3_aa: CASALLAEGVGELFF
cdr3_nt: TGTGCGAGCGCTCTACTAGCGGAAGGGGTCGGGGAGCTGTTTTTT

d_call: NA
j_call: TRBJ2-3
v_call: TRBV11-3
clone_size: NA
cdr3_aa: CASSLWGSTSTDTQYF
cdr3_nt: TGTGCCAGCAGCCTATGGGGCTCTACTAGCACAGATACGCAGTATTTT

d_call: NA
j_call: TRBJ2-1
v_call: TRBV4-1
clone_size: once
cdr3_aa: CASSQEDRYHFF
cdr3_nt: TGCGCCAGCAGCCAAGAAGATAGATACCATTTCTTC

d_call: NA
j_call: TRBJ2-7
v_call: TRBV29-1
clone_size: NA
cdr3_aa: CSVRRQTDEQYF
cdr3_nt: TGCAGCGTTCGAAGGCAGACGGACGAGCAGTACTTC

d_call: TRBD1
j_call: TRBJ1-5
v_call: TRBV28
clone_size: NA
cdr3_aa: CASSTHRGGQPQHF
cdr3_nt: TGTGCCAGCAGTACGCACAGGGGCGGTCAGCCCCAGCATTTT

d_call: TRBD2
j_call: TRBJ2-1
v_call: TRBV28
clone_size: NA
cdr3_aa: CASISLGTSPYNEQFF
cdr3_nt: TGTGCCAGCATATCCCTCGGGACTAGCCCCTACAATGAGCAGTTCTTC

d_call: NA
j_call: TRBJ1-6
v_call: TRBV7-9
clone_size: NA
cdr3_aa: CASSLAGYNSPLHF
cdr3_nt: TGTGCCAGCAGCTTAGCGGGATATAATTCACCCCTCCACTTT

d_call: TRBD2
j_call: TRBJ2-1
v_call: TRBV11-3
clone_size: NA
cdr3_aa: CASSGLAGVGNEQFF
cdr3_nt: TGTGCCAGCAGCGGACTAGCGGGAGTGGGGAATGAGCAGTTCTTC

d_call: NA
j_call: TRBJ2-3
v_call: TRBV5-5
clone_size: NA
cdr3_aa: CASSLIPASTDTQYF
cdr3_nt: TGTGCCAGCAGCTTGATCCCGGCTAGCACAGATACGCAGTATTTT

d_call: NA
j_call: TRBJ1-3
v_call: TRBV5-1
clone_size: NA
cdr3_aa: CASSLGSSGNTIYF
cdr3_nt: TGCGCCAGCAGCCTCGGGTCCTCTGGAAACACCATATATTTT

d_call: TRBD1
j_call: TRBJ2-7
v_call: TRBV5-1
clone_size: NA
cdr3_aa: CASQSTGGSYEQYF
cdr3_nt: TGCGCCAGCCAAAGCACAGGGGGGTCCTACGAGCAGTACTTC

d_call: NA
j_call: TRBJ1-4
v_call: TRBV19
clone_size: NA
cdr3_aa: CASTGVTTNEKLFF
cdr3_nt: TGTGCCAGTACAGGGGTGACGACTAATGAAAAACTGTTTTTT

d_call: NA
j_call: TRBJ2-2
v_call: TRBV18
clone_size: NA
cdr3_aa: CASSPSLVLGELFF
cdr3_nt: TGTGCCAGCTCACCAAGCCTAGTTCTCGGGGAGCTGTTTTTT

d_call: NA
j_call: TRBJ2-3
v_call: TRBV28
clone_size: NA
cdr3_aa: CASTTPRGGGTDTQYF
cdr3_nt: TGTGCCAGCACCACCCCGAGGGGGGGTGGTACAGATACGCAGTATTTT

d_call: NA
j_call: TRBJ2-7
v_call: TRBV19
clone_size: NA
cdr3_aa: CASSIWRPGSRGHEQYF
cdr3_nt: TGTGCCAGTAGTATCTGGCGCCCTGGGTCCCGGGGCCACGAGCAGTACTTC

d_call: NA
j_call: TRBJ2-4
v_call: TRBV5-1
clone_size: few
cdr3_aa: CASSISQGTKNIQYF
cdr3_nt: TGCGCCAGCAGCATATCCCAGGGGACCAAAAACATTCAGTACTTC

d_call: NA
j_call: TRBJ2-5
v_call: TRBV5-1
clone_size: NA
cdr3_aa: CASSPGGQETQYF
cdr3_nt: TGCGCCAGCAGCCCGGGCGGGCAAGAGACCCAGTACTTC

d_call: NA
j_call: TRBJ1-1
v_call: TRBV6-5
clone_size: NA
cdr3_aa: CASTLRENTEAFF
cdr3_nt: TGTGCCAGCACTCTGAGGGAGAACACTGAAGCTTTCTTT

d_call: NA
j_call: TRBJ1-1
v_call: TRBV14
clone_size: NA
cdr3_aa: CASSQWGWSTEAFF
cdr3_nt: TGTGCCAGCAGCCAATGGGGCTGGAGCACTGAAGCTTTCTTT

d_call: TRBD1
j_call: TRBJ1-1
v_call: TRBV29-1
clone_size: NA
cdr3_aa: CSVRTGGLTEAFF
cdr3_nt: TGCAGCGTCCGGACAGGGGGCCTCACTGAAGCTTTCTTT